This TCR beta chain was captured by sequencing in a study of blood T cell repertoires in COVID-19. Study context: Sites in the United States, Italy and Spain provided acute and convalescent COVID-19 samples. PBMCs, B-cell-depleted T cells, or T cells provided the cDNA or gDNA that made up the material.

CDR3 size: 17 residues. Trimming removed 1 base from V and 2 bases from J, with 14 bases in between. Germline V lookup: CDR1 KGHDR, CDR2 SFDVKD. This clone has a handful of counts. In the authors' workflow: Quantification of nucleated cells was approximated via reference gene primer amplification. Using immunoSEQ multiplex PCR, the repertoire was profiled, and TCRdb retains in-frame clones only, with some absent. V and J calls and clone size are those listed in that table; D and trimming were worked out from the DNA. The sample has around 55,000 clones; 85% to 90% are singletons. Sequencing was carried out using peripheral blood. The chain joins TRBV24-1 to TRBJ1-5; no clear D gene. The TCR comes from a man in his fifties or sixties with acute or convalescent COVID-19. The CDR3 bases are TGTGCCACCAGTGATTTCCCGCACGATGGAGGCAATCAGCCCCAGCATTTT. Translation: CATSDFPHDGGNQPQHF.